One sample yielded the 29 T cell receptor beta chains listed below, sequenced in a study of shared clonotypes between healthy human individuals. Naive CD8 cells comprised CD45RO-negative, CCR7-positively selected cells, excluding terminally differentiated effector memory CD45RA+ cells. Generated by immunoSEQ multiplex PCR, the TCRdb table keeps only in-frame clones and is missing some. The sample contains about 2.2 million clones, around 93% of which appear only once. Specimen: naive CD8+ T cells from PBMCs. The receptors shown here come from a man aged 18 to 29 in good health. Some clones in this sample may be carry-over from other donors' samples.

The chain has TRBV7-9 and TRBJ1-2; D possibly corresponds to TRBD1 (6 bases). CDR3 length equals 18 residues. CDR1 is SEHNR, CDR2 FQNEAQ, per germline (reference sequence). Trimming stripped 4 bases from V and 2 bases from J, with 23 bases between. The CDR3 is CASSYKQAPAGDNYGYTF. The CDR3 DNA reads TGTGCCAGCAGCTACAAACAGGCCCCGGCAGGGGACAACTATGGCTACACCTTC.

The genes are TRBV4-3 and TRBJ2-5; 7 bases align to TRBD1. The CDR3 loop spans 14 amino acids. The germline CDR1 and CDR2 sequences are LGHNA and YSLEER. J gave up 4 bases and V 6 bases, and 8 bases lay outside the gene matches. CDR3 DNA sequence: TGCGCCAGCAGTCTCCGACAGGGCGGAGAGACCCAGTACTTC. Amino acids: CASSLRQGGETQYF.

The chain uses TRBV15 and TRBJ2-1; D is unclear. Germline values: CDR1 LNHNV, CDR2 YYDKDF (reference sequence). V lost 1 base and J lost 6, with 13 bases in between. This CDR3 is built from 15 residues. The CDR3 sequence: CATSRAGSLGNEQFF. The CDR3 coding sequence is TGTGCCACCAGCAGAGCTGGCTCCCTCGGCAATGAGCAGTTCTTC. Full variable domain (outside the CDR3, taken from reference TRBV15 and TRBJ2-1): DAMVIQNPRYQVTQFGKPVTLSCSQTLNHNVMYWYQQKSSQAPKLLFHYYDKDFNNEADTPDNFQSRRPNTSFCFLDIRSPGLGDTAMYLCATSRAGSLGNEQFFGPGTRLTVL.

This CDR3 is CASSLVGGSGNTIYF. The CDR3 bases are TGTGCCAGCAGCTTGGTAGGGGGATCTGGAAACACCATATATTTT. The chain joins TRBV7-8 to TRBJ1-3; D is possibly TRBD1 (6 bases). V was pared by 3 bases and J by 1 base, with 10 bases between. This CDR3 is built from 15 residues. The germline V gene has CDR1 SGHVS and CDR2 FQNEAQ. Filled out from reference TRBV7-8 and TRBJ1-3, the complete variable domain reads GAGVSQSPRYKVAKRGQDVALRCDPISGHVSLFWYQQALGQGPEFLTYFQNEAQLDKSGLPSDRFFAERPEGSVSTLKIQRTQQEDSAVYLCASSLVGGSGNTIYFGEGSWLTVV.

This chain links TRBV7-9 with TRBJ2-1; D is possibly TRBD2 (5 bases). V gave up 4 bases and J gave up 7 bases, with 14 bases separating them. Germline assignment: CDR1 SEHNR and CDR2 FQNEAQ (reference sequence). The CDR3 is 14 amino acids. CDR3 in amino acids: CASSSREGANEQFF. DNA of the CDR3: TGTGCCAGCAGCTCCCGTGAGGGAGCGAATGAGCAGTTCTTC.

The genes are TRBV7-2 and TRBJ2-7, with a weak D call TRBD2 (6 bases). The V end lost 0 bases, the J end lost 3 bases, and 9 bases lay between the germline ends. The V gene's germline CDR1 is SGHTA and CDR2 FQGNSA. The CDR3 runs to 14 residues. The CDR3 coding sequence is TGTGCCAGCAGCTTAGCGACGGGACTCTACGAGCAGTACTTC. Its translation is CASSLATGLYEQYF. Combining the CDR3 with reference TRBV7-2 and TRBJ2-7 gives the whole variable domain GAGVSQSPSNKVTEKGKDVELRCDPISGHTALYWYRQSLGQGLEFLIYFQGNSAPDKSGLPSDRFSAERTGGSVSTLTIQRTQQEDSAVYLCASSLATGLYEQYFGPGTRLTVT.

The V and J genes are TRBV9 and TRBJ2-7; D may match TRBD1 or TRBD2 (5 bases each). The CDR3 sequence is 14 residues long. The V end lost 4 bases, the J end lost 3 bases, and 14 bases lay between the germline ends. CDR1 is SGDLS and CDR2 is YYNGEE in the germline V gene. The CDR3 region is CASSIRDGNYEQYF. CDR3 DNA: TGTGCCAGCAGCATCCGGGACGGCAACTACGAGCAGTACTTC.

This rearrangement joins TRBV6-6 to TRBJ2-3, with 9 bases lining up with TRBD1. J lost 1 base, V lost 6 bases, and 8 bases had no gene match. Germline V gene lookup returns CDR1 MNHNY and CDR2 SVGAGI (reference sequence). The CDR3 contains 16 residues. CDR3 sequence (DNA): TGTGCCAGCAGGCAACCAGGACAGGGGCGCACAGATACGCAGTATTTT. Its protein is CASRQPGQGRTDTQYF.

The CDR3 region has the DNA TGTGCCAGCCGGGACGTCTCCTACGAGCAGTACTTC. Its translation: CASRDVSYEQYF. The J gene is TRBJ2-7, the V gene TRBV28; TRBD1 or TRBD2 may be the D gene (5 bases each). Trimming took 8 bases from V and 0 from J, leaving 8 bases between them. Per germline, CDR1 MDHEN and CDR2 SYDVKM. CDR3 length: 12 residues.

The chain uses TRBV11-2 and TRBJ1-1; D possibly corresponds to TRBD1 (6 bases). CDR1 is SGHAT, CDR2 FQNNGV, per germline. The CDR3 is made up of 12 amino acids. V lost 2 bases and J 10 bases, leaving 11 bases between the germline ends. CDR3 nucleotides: TGTGCCAGCAGCTTATATGGCAGGGGAGCTTTCTTT. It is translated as CASSLYGRGAFF.

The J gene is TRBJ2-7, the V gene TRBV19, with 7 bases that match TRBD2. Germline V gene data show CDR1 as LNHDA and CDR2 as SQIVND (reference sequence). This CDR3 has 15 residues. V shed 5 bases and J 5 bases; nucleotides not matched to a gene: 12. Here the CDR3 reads CASSDGTIGGDEQYF. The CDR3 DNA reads TGTGCCAGTAGTGACGGGACTATAGGAGGGGACGAGCAGTACTTC.

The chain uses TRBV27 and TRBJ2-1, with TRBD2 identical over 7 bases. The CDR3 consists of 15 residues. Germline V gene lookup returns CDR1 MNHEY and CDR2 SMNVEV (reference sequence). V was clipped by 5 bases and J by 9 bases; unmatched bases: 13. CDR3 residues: CASSEPGLRMPEQFF. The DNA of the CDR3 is TGTGCCAGCAGTGAACCGGGACTACGTATGCCTGAGCAGTTCTTC.

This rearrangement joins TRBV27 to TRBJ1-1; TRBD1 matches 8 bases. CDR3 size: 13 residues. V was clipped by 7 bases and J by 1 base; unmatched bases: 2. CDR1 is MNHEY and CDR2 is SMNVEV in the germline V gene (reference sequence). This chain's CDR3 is CASKGTGNTEAFF. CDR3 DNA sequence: TGTGCCAGCAAAGGGACAGGGAACACTGAAGCTTTCTTT.

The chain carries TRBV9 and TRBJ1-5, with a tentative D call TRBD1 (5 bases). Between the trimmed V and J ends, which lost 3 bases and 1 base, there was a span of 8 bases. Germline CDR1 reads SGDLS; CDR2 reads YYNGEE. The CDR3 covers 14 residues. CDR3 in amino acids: CASSAPGSNQPQHF. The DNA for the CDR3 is TGTGCCAGCAGCGCTCCAGGGAGCAATCAGCCCCAGCATTTT.

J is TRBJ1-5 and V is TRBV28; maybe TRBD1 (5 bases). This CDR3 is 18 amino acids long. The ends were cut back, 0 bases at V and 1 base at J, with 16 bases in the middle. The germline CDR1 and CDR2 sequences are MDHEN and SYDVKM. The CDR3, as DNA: TGTGCCAGCAGTTTATGGGGGCAGATGGATTTAAGCAATCAGCCCCAGCATTTT. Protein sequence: CASSLWGQMDLSNQPQHF. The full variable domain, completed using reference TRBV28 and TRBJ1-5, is DVKVTQSSRYLVKRTGEKVFLECVQDMDHENMFWYRQDPGLGLRLIYFSYDVKMKEKGDIPEGYSVSREKKERFSLILESASTNQTSMYLCASSLWGQMDLSNQPQHFGDGTRLSIL.

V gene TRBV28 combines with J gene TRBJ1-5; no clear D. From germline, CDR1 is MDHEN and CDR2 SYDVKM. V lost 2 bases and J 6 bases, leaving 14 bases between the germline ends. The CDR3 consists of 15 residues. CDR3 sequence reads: CASSLADFRGQPQHF. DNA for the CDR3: TGTGCCAGCAGTTTAGCCGACTTCCGGGGTCAGCCCCAGCATTTT.

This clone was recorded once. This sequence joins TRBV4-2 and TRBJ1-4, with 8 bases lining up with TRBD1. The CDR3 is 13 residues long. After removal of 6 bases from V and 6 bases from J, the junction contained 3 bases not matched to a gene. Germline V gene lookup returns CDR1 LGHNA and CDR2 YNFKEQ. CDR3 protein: CASRTGAYEKLFF. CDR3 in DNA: TGTGCCAGCAGGACAGGGGCATATGAAAAACTGTTTTTT.

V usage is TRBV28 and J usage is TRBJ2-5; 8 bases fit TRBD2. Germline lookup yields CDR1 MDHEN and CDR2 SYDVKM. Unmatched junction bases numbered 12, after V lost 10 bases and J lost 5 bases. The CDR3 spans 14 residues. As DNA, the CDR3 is TGTGCCACCAAGGTCGCGGGAGGAGGGGAGACCCAGTACTTC. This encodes CATKVAGGGETQYF.

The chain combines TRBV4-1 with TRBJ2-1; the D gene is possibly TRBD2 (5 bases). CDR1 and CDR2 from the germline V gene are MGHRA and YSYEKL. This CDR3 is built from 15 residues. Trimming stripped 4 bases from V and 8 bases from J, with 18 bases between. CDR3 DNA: TGCGCCAGCAGCCCTCGGGAACATTGGCCAGATGAGCAGTTCTTC. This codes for CASSPREHWPDEQFF.

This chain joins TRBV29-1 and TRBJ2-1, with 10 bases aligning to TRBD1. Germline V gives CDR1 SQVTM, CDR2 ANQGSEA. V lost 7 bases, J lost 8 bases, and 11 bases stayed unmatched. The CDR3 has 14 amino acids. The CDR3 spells CSAYGTGAFYEQFF. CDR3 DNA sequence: TGCAGCGCCTACGGGACAGGGGCTTTTTATGAGCAGTTCTTC.

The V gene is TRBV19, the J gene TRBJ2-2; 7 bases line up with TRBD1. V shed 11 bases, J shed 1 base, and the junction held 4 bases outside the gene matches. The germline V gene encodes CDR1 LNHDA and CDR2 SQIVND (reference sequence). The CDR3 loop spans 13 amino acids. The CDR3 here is CAARTGNTGELFF. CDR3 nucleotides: TGTGCCGCCCGGACAGGGAACACCGGGGAGCTGTTTTTT.

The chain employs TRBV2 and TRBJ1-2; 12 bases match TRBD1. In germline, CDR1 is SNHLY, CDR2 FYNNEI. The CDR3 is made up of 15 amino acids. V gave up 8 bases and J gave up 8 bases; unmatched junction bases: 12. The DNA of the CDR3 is TGTGCCAGCCAAGGGACAGGGGGCCCACTTAAAGGCTACACCTTC. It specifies CASQGTGGPLKGYTF. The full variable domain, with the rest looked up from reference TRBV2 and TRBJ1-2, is EPEVTQTPSHQVTQMGQEVILRCVPISNHLYFYWYRQILGQKVEFLVSFYNNEISEKSEIFDDQFSVERPDGSNFTLKIRSTKLEDSAMYFCASQGTGGPLKGYTFGSGTRLTVV.

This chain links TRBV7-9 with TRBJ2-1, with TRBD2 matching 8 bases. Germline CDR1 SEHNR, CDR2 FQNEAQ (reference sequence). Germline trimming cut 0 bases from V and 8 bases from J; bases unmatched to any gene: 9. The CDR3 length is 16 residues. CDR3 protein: CASSLAVAGHWDEQFF. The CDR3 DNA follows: TGTGCCAGCAGCTTAGCGGTAGCGGGGCATTGGGATGAGCAGTTCTTC. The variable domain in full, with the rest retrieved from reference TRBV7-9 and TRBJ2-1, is DTGVSQNPRHKITKRGQNVTFRCDPISEHNRLYWYRQTLGQGPEFLTYFQNEAQLEKSRLLSDRFSAERPKGSFSTLEIQRTEQGDSAMYLCASSLAVAGHWDEQFFGPGTRLTVL.

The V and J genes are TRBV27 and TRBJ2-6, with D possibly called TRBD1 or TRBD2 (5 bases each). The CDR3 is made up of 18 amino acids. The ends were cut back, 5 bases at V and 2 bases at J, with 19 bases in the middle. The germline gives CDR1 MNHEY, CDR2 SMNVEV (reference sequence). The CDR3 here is CASSPGWGGEAGANVLTF. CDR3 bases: TGTGCCAGCAGTCCGGGGTGGGGCGGAGAAGCTGGGGCCAACGTCCTGACTTTC.

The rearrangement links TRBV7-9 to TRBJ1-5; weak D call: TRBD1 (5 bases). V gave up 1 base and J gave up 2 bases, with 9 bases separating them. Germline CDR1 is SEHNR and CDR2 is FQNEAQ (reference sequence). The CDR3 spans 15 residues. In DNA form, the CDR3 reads TGTGCCAGCAGCTTAGTAGGGGATGGCAATCAGCCCCAGCATTTT. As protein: CASSLVGDGNQPQHF.

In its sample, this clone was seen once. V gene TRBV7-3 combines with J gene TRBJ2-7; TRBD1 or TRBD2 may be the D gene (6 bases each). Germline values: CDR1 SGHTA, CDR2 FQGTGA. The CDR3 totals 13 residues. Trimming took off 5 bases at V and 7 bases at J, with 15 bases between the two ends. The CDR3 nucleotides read TGTGCCAGCAGCCCCGTCGGGGGCGGGGAGCAGTACTTC. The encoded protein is CASSPVGGGEQYF. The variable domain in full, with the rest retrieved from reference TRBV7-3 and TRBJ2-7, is GAGVSQTPSNKVTEKGKYVELRCDPISGHTALYWYRQSLGQGPEFLIYFQGTGAADDSGLPNDRFFAVRPEGSVSTLKIQRTERGDSAVYLCASSPVGGGEQYFGPGTRLTVT.

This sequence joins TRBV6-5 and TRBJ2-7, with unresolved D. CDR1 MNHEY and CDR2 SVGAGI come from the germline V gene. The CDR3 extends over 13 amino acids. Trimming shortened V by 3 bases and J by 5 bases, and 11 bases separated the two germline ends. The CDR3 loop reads CASSYGPVDEQYF. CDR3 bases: TGTGCCAGCAGTTATGGTCCGGTCGACGAGCAGTACTTC.

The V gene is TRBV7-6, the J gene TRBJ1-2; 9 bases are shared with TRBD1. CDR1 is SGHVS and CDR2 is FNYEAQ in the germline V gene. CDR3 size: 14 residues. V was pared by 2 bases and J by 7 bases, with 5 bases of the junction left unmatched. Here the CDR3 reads CASSLTGQGGGYTF. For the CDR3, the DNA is TGTGCCAGCAGCTTAACGGGACAGGGCGGTGGCTACACCTTC.

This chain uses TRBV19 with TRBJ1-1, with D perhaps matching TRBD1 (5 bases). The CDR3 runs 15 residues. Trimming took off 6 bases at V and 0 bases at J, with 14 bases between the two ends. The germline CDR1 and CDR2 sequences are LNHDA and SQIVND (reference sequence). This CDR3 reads CASRSRTHLNTEAFF. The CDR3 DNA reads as TGTGCCAGTAGGTCGCGGACACACCTGAACACTGAAGCTTTCTTT.